This record concerns one T cell receptor beta chain sequence. Its antigen remains unidentified. The data were obtained in a study of yellow fever vaccine responses in identical twins. Each CDR3 protein gets one entry after TCRdb re-called the RT-PCR reads with MiXCR. The sample shows a few thousand distinct CDR3 sequences, just under 85% of them seen only once. This CDR3 has 12 amino acids. V was clipped by 5 bases and J by 6 bases, with 14 bases between them. Germline V gives CDR1 SQVTM, CDR2 ANQGSEA. General study results and limits: Twins showed a vaccine T cell response that reportedly seemed partly convergent, partly personalized.

This rearrangement joins TRBV29-1 to TRBJ2-7; D may be TRBD1 or TRBD2 (6 bases each). This material consisted of T cells from blood (PBMCs), unsorted or a sorted subset (not recorded which), taken before or after yellow fever vaccination (not recorded which). This clonotype was sampled from a woman under 30 who received the yellow fever vaccine. CDR3 sequence (DNA): TGCAGCGTTTTCGAGGGGGGAGGCGAGCAGTACTTC. This codes for CSVFEGGGEQYF.